The 2 T cell receptor beta chains below all came from one sample that was sequenced in a study of radiation and T cells in renal cell carcinoma. Time point indicated: baseline pretreatment blood. Treatment of the sample: 15 Gy SBRT to primary tumor, nephrectomy 4 weeks later. This table comes from immunoSEQ multiplex PCR, and its TCRdb copy is limited to in-frame clones, with some not included. The sample has 100,000 to 150,000 clones; approximately 82% are singletons. Sequenced here: blood, sampled from a patient whose treatment included radiotherapy and nephrectomy. These TCRs come from a woman aged 60-75 years with renal cell carcinoma.

This clone has a handful of counts. In nucleotides, the CDR3 is TGTGCCAGCAGCTTAGCGATCACAGATACGCAGTATTTT. Translating gives CASSLAITDTQYF. The chain uses TRBV7-2 and TRBJ2-3, with D unclear. V was cut by 0 bases and J by 2 bases, with 3 bases left in between. The CDR3 totals 13 residues. Germline assignment: CDR1 SGHTA and CDR2 FQGNSA.

This clone was picked up one time. The gene calls are TRBV30 and TRBJ1-3; D remains unclear. Trimming left V 1 base short and J 0 bases short, with 7 bases between. The CDR3 runs to 14 residues. Germline loops: CDR1 GTSNPN, CDR2 SVGIG (reference sequence). The chain's CDR3 is CAWSGTFSGNTIYF. CDR3 nucleotide sequence: TGTGCCTGGAGTGGGACCTTCTCTGGAAACACCATATATTTT. Variable domain in full (rest from reference TRBV30 and TRBJ1-3): SQTIHQWPATLVQPVGSPLSLECTVEGTSNPNLYWYRQAAGRGLQLLFYSVGIGQISSEVPQNLSASRPQDRQFILSSKKLLLSDSGFYLCAWSGTFSGNTIYFGEGSWLTVV.